The 20 T cell receptor beta chains given below trace back to one sample, sequenced in a study of shared clonotypes between healthy human individuals. Clones were read by immunoSEQ multiplex PCR, and TCRdb kept only the in-frame ones, dropping some. The data contain over 400,000 clones, roughly 95% of them singletons. Material: naive CD4+ T cells sorted from blood. Subset: CD45RA+ positively selected. The origin of the receptors is a woman younger than 45 in good health.

This chain uses TRBV19 with TRBJ2-2, with TRBD1 as a possible D gene (5 bases). In germline, CDR1 is LNHDA, CDR2 SQIVND (reference sequence). The CDR3 loop spans 14 amino acids. The V end lost 5 bases, the J end lost 4 bases, and 11 bases lay between the germline ends. CDR3 loop: CASSETASTGELFF. DNA of the CDR3: TGTGCCAGTAGTGAGACAGCTTCCACCGGGGAGCTGTTTTTT.

This clone is a singleton in its sample. The CDR3: CASSSGPGGGGLLKETQYF. CDR3 DNA sequence: TGTGCCAGCAGTTCCGGACCGGGCGGGGGCGGTTTATTGAAGGAGACCCAGTACTTC. The genes are TRBV28 and TRBJ2-5; D possibly corresponds to TRBD2 (7 bases). V lost 4 bases to trimming and J lost 5 bases, with 29 bases between them. The CDR3 contains 19 residues. Germline lookup yields CDR1 MDHEN and CDR2 SYDVKM. The variable domain in full, with the rest retrieved from reference TRBV28 and TRBJ2-5, is DVKVTQSSRYLVKRTGEKVFLECVQDMDHENMFWYRQDPGLGLRLIYFSYDVKMKEKGDIPEGYSVSREKKERFSLILESASTNQTSMYLCASSSGPGGGGLLKETQYFGPGTRLLVL.

The V call is TRBV5-6, the J call TRBJ1-2, with no clear D. The CDR3 runs 15 residues. V lost 1 base to trimming and J lost 6 bases, with 16 bases between them. Germline CDR1 is SGHDT and CDR2 is YYEEEE. The DNA for the CDR3 is TGTGCCAGCAGCTTGCTCGGTCCGGCAGGCGATGGCTACACCTTC. This codes for CASSLLGPAGDGYTF.

The chain links TRBV29-1 to TRBJ1-2; the D gene is possibly TRBD1 (6 bases). Trimming left V 5 bases short and J 1 base short, with 8 bases between. The CDR3 has 12 residues. CDR1 is SQVTM and CDR2 is ANQGSEA in the germline V gene. CDR3 bases: TGCAGCGTTCGCAGGGGTAACTATGGCTACACCTTC. It codes for CSVRRGNYGYTF.

The chain joins TRBV4-1 to TRBJ2-1; 13 bases line up with TRBD2. Germline V CDR1 and CDR2: MGHRA, YSYEKL. The V gene end was trimmed by 0 bases and the J gene end by 0 bases; junction bases not matched to a gene: 5. This CDR3 contains 19 residues. The CDR3 bases are TGCGCCAGCAGCCAAGAGGGACTAGCGGGATTGGGCTCCTACAATGAGCAGTTCTTC. Its protein product is CASSQEGLAGLGSYNEQFF.

CDR3 sequence reads: CASSISTKWGRPPAYEQYF. The CDR3 DNA reads TGTGCCAGCAGTATATCCACGAAGTGGGGGAGGCCGCCCGCCTACGAGCAGTACTTC. The rearrangement joins TRBV28 to TRBJ2-7; D might be TRBD2 (6 bases). Germline V gives CDR1 MDHEN, CDR2 SYDVKM. The CDR3 is made up of 19 amino acids. Between the trimmed V and J ends, which lost 5 bases and 2 bases, there was a span of 28 bases.

The chain has TRBV18 and TRBJ1-5; D is undetermined. Germline V CDR1 and CDR2: KGHSH, LQKENI. Trimming stripped 4 bases from V and 3 bases from J, with 10 bases between. The CDR3 has 14 residues. As DNA, the CDR3 is TGTGCCAGCTCACTGGACCGAATCAATCAGCCCCAGCATTTT. This encodes CASSLDRINQPQHF.

This chain uses TRBV7-2 with TRBJ1-2; 7 nucleotides align to TRBD1. Germline CDR1 SGHTA, CDR2 FQGNSA. The trim removed 4 bases at V and 5 bases at J, leaving 10 bases unmatched. CDR3 length equals 15 residues. In nucleotides, the CDR3 is TGTGCCAGCAGCTCTCGGACAGGAGAGCTTTATGGCTACACCTTC. Residues: CASSSRTGELYGYTF.

The chain recombines TRBV9 with TRBJ2-1; 9 bases agree with TRBD2. CDR3 length: 18 residues. Germline lookup yields CDR1 SGDLS and CDR2 YYNGEE. J gave up 0 bases and V 0 bases, and 7 bases lay outside the gene matches. In DNA form, the CDR3 reads TGTGCCAGCAGCGTAGAGCTAGCGGGACCGAGCTCCTACAATGAGCAGTTCTTC. It yields the protein CASSVELAGPSSYNEQFF.

The chain carries TRBV5-1 and TRBJ2-7; 8 bases line up with TRBD2. The CDR3 contains 19 residues. Trimming removed 0 bases from V and 0 bases from J; junction bases left unmatched: 14. The V gene's germline CDR1 is SGHRS and CDR2 YFSETQ. CDR3 amino acids: CASSLVRQTSDDLSYEQYF. CDR3 nucleotides: TGCGCCAGCAGCTTGGTTCGTCAGACTAGCGACGACCTCTCCTACGAGCAGTACTTC.

The chain links TRBV19 to TRBJ2-2; 11 bases agree with TRBD1. Germline V gene data show CDR1 as LNHDA and CDR2 as SQIVND (reference sequence). The CDR3 spans 16 residues. V shed 4 bases, J shed 2 bases, and the junction held 3 bases outside the gene matches. The CDR3 nucleotides read TGTGCCAGTAGTACGGGACAGGGGGTTAACACCGGGGAGCTGTTTTTT. Translation: CASSTGQGVNTGELFF.

V gene TRBV7-9 combines with J gene TRBJ2-7, with 8 nucleotides matching TRBD1. CDR1 is SEHNR and CDR2 is FQNEAQ in the germline V gene (reference sequence). This CDR3 has 15 amino acids. V dropped 5 bases and J dropped 2; count of bases not matched to a gene: 8. The DNA of the CDR3 is TGTGCCAGCAGCCGACAGGGGACTCTTACCTACGAGCAGTACTTC. It yields the protein CASSRQGTLTYEQYF. Based on the CDR3 plus reference TRBV7-9 and TRBJ2-7, the full variable domain is DTGVSQNPRHKITKRGQNVTFRCDPISEHNRLYWYRQTLGQGPEFLTYFQNEAQLEKSRLLSDRFSAERPKGSFSTLEIQRTEQGDSAMYLCASSRQGTLTYEQYFGPGTRLTVT.

The chain combines TRBV28 with TRBJ1-5; unclear D gene. The V gene's germline CDR1 is MDHEN and CDR2 SYDVKM. The CDR3 is made up of 15 amino acids. V lost 5 bases and J lost 7, with 18 bases in between. CDR3 residues: CASSPPYPGVQPQHF. CDR3 DNA: TGTGCCAGCAGTCCCCCTTACCCGGGTGTCCAGCCCCAGCATTTT. The whole variable domain, filled in from reference TRBV28 and TRBJ1-5, reads DVKVTQSSRYLVKRTGEKVFLECVQDMDHENMFWYRQDPGLGLRLIYFSYDVKMKEKGDIPEGYSVSREKKERFSLILESASTNQTSMYLCASSPPYPGVQPQHFGDGTRLSIL.

This sequence joins TRBV5-6 and TRBJ2-1; 13 bases agree with TRBD2. CDR3 length equals 19 residues. With V trimmed by 4 bases and J by 0 bases, 10 bases remained unmatched. CDR1 and CDR2 from the germline V gene are SGHDT and YYEEEE. CDR3 coding DNA: TGTGCCAGCAGCATAGGACTAGCGGGAGACAGTTACTCCTACAATGAGCAGTTCTTC. This encodes CASSIGLAGDSYSYNEQFF.

This clone was seen once. This chain links TRBV27 with TRBJ2-5, with unresolved D. CDR1 MNHEY and CDR2 SMNVEV come from the germline V gene (reference sequence). Trimming left V 5 bases short and J 0 bases short, with 10 bases between. CDR3 size: 14 residues. CDR3 nucleotides: TGTGCCAGCAGTCCCCGGACGGACCAAGAGACCCAGTACTTC. Translation gives CASSPRTDQETQYF.

The rearrangement uses TRBV30 and TRBJ1-5; D possibly corresponds to TRBD1 (5 bases). CDR1 and CDR2 (germline): GTSNPN, SVGIG (reference sequence). V was shortened by 1 base and J by 6 bases, with 10 bases between the two germline ends. The CDR3 length is 13 residues. The CDR3 sequence: CAWSAQGGQPQHF. Written as DNA, the CDR3 is TGTGCCTGGAGTGCCCAGGGAGGTCAGCCCCAGCATTTT. The entire variable domain, with the rest obtained from reference TRBV30 and TRBJ1-5, is as follows: SQTIHQWPATLVQPVGSPLSLECTVEGTSNPNLYWYRQAAGRGLQLLFYSVGIGQISSEVPQNLSASRPQDRQFILSSKKLLLSDSGFYLCAWSAQGGQPQHFGDGTRLSIL.

The rearrangement links TRBV5-1 to TRBJ2-7; the D is unclear. CDR1 is SGHRS and CDR2 is YFSETQ in the germline V gene. Between the trimmed V and J ends, which lost 0 bases and 2 bases, there was a span of 12 bases. The CDR3 sequence is 15 residues long. CDR3: CASSLVQGFPYEQYF. CDR3 bases: TGCGCCAGCAGCTTGGTGCAAGGGTTCCCCTACGAGCAGTACTTC. Complete variable domain (other parts from reference TRBV5-1 and TRBJ2-7): KAGVTQTPRYLIKTRGQQVTLSCSPISGHRSVSWYQQTPGQGLQFLFEYFSETQRNKGNFPGRFSGRQFSNSRSEMNVSTLELGDSALYLCASSLVQGFPYEQYFGPGTRLTVT.

Only one count was recorded for this clone. This rearrangement joins TRBV7-3 to TRBJ2-1; D not resolved. This CDR3 region has 13 residues. Germline V gene sequence: CDR1 SGHTA, CDR2 FQGTGA. Trimming left V 2 bases short and J 10 bases short, with 12 bases between. CDR3 bases: TGTGCCAGCAGCTTAGTCGGCCGGGCAGAGCAGTTCTTC. Residues: CASSLVGRAEQFF.

The rearrangement joins TRBV2 to TRBJ2-5; D gene unclear. The CDR3 has 13 residues. V lost 4 bases to trimming and J lost 2 bases, with 8 bases between them. Germline V gives CDR1 SNHLY, CDR2 FYNNEI. CDR3 DNA: TGTGCCAGCAGTGGGGAAGCTCAAGAGACCCAGTACTTC. Its translation is CASSGEAQETQYF.

The chain uses TRBV19 and TRBJ1-1, with D uncertain. This CDR3 is 15 amino acids long. Germline lookup yields CDR1 LNHDA and CDR2 SQIVND (reference sequence). Trimming stripped 2 bases from V and 1 base from J, with 11 bases between. The CDR3 bases are TGTGCCAGTAGTATAAAGTCGGGCAGGAACACTGAAGCTTTCTTT. Protein: CASSIKSGRNTEAFF.